The 27 T cell receptor beta chains below come from one sample, sequenced in a study of cytomegalovirus exposure and HLA in healthy donors. Researchers ran the PCR with 60 Vbeta and 13 Jbeta primers. Method: immunoSEQ multiplex PCR; TCRdb's copy keeps in-frame clones and lacks some. The table includes under 150,000 clones, 60% to 85% detected once. Sequencing was done on a sample of PBMCs. These receptors all stem from a female donor in good health and CMV-seropositive.

With regard to this clone: The same CDR3 arises from other DNA sequences in this sample as well. The gene calls are TRBV6-1 and TRBJ2-7; TRBD1 might be the D (5 bases). Trimming removed 2 bases at V and 6 bases at J, with 8 bases between. The germline CDR1 and CDR2 sequences are MNHNS and SASEGT. The CDR3 spans 12 residues. CDR3 residues: CASSEKGLEQYF. The CDR3 nucleotides read TGTGCCAGCAGTGAAAAGGGGCTCGAGCAGTACTTC.

This clone has only one observation. The chain combines TRBV10-3 with TRBJ2-3; D remains unclear. V lost 0 bases and J 1 base, leaving 5 bases between the germline ends. Germline V gene sequence: CDR1 ENHRY, CDR2 SYGVKD. The CDR3 length is 14 residues. CDR3 amino acids: CAISESSGTDTQYF. CDR3 nucleotide sequence: TGTGCCATCAGTGAGTCTTCGGGCACAGATACGCAGTATTTT.

The V call is TRBV6-5, the J call TRBJ1-5; a weak D match, TRBD1 (5 bases). The CDR3 is 14 amino acids. Trimming left V 0 bases short and J 5 bases short, with 8 bases between. Germline V lookup: CDR1 MNHEY, CDR2 SVGAGI. The DNA of the CDR3 is TGTGCCAGCAGTTACTCTCAGGGATATCAGCCCCAGCATTTT. This gives the protein CASSYSQGYQPQHF.

The chain links TRBV7-9 to TRBJ1-2; 8 bases line up with TRBD1. Germline V gives CDR1 SEHNR, CDR2 FQNEAQ (reference sequence). With 6 bases clipped from V and 2 bases from J, the junction kept 5 bases outside the gene matches. The CDR3 consists of 14 residues. The CDR3 DNA sequence: TGTGCCAGCAGTCACACAGGGGGGAACTATGGCTACACCTTC. Translating it yields CASSHTGGNYGYTF.

The V call is TRBV10-2, the J call TRBJ1-5; D remains unclear. Deletions cut 0 bases from V and 2 bases from J, with 8 bases between. Germline V gives CDR1 WSHSY, CDR2 SAAADI. The CDR3 is 15 amino acids. The CDR3 DNA reads TGCGCCAGCAGTGAGTCGGAGGTGGGCAATCAGCCCCAGCATTTT. It is translated as CASSESEVGNQPQHF.

The chain has TRBV28 and TRBJ1-6; D uncertain. This CDR3 region has 12 residues. CDR1 and CDR2 (germline): MDHEN, SYDVKM. Trimming removed 2 bases from V and 12 bases from J, with 8 bases in between. The CDR3 sequence: CASSLIGGPLHF. The CDR3 region has the DNA TGTGCCAGCAGTTTAATCGGAGGACCCCTCCACTTT. Complete variable domain (other parts from reference TRBV28 and TRBJ1-6): DVKVTQSSRYLVKRTGEKVFLECVQDMDHENMFWYRQDPGLGLRLIYFSYDVKMKEKGDIPEGYSVSREKKERFSLILESASTNQTSMYLCASSLIGGPLHFGNGTRLTVT.

The rearrangement links TRBV9 to TRBJ2-7, with D perhaps TRBD1 (5 bases). The germline V and J ends were trimmed by 5 bases and 1 base, with 19 bases remaining between them. This CDR3 has 16 amino acids. Germline CDR1 and CDR2: SGDLS and YYNGEE. The CDR3 DNA reads as TGTGCCAGCAGTAGGGGCGGACAAACACCTTCCTACGAGCAGTACTTC. As protein: CASSRGGQTPSYEQYF.

In this sample, this clone turned up once. The chain carries TRBV19 and TRBJ1-1; the D is unclear. The CDR3 totals 15 residues. The V end was cut by 1 base, the J end by 2 bases, with 11 bases between. CDR1 is LNHDA, CDR2 SQIVND, per germline (reference sequence). The CDR3: CASSIGGMGNTEAFF. In nucleotides, the CDR3 is TGTGCCAGTAGTATAGGCGGTATGGGTAACACTGAAGCTTTCTTT.

The chain recombines TRBV19 with TRBJ2-3; D is perhaps TRBD2 (6 bases). The CDR3 contains 15 residues. Germline loops: CDR1 LNHDA, CDR2 SQIVND (reference sequence). Trimming shortened V by 6 bases and J by 4 bases, and 17 bases separated the two germline ends. CDR3 region: CASSPPGRRADTQYF. The CDR3 nucleotides are TGTGCCAGTAGCCCCCCAGGGCGGAGGGCAGATACGCAGTATTTT.

This clone showed up just a few times. This chain joins TRBV6-1 and TRBJ1-1; D unresolved. The CDR3 is 14 residues long. The V gene's germline CDR1 is MNHNS and CDR2 SASEGT. The germline V and J ends were trimmed by 2 bases and 2 bases, with 9 bases remaining between them. The CDR3 DNA reads as TGTGCCAGCAGTGAACTTGCGGGCAACACTGAAGCTTTCTTT. Protein: CASSELAGNTEAFF.

The chain recombines TRBV28 with TRBJ1-2; 9 nucleotides align to TRBD1. The CDR3 runs 15 residues. From germline, CDR1 is MDHEN and CDR2 SYDVKM. J lost 4 bases, V lost 6 bases, and 9 bases had no gene match. The CDR3 spells CASSPPRTGVYGYTF. For the CDR3, the DNA is TGTGCCAGCAGCCCGCCCCGGACAGGGGTCTATGGCTACACCTTC.

The chain joins TRBV4-1 to TRBJ1-2, with D perhaps matching TRBD1 (5 bases). Germline V gene data show CDR1 as MGHRA and CDR2 as YSYEKL. V gave up 1 base and J gave up 2 bases, with 11 bases separating them. The CDR3 contains 15 residues. Here the CDR3 reads CASSQVPGGNYGYTF. In DNA, the CDR3 is TGCGCCAGCAGCCAAGTTCCGGGGGGAAACTATGGCTACACCTTC.

The gene calls are TRBV7-2 and TRBJ2-7; D is perhaps TRBD1 (5 bases). Trimming shortened V by 5 bases and J by 1 base, and 12 bases separated the two germline ends. The CDR3 covers 14 residues. Germline CDR1 and CDR2: SGHTA and FQGNSA. The DNA for the CDR3 is TGTGCCAGCAGCCAAGGGGCAGCTTCCTACGAGCAGTACTTC. Protein sequence: CASSQGAASYEQYF.

The chain uses TRBV7-2 and TRBJ2-2, with 7 bases aligning to TRBD2. V lost 5 bases and J lost 0; bases outside the gene matches: 9. Germline V gene data show CDR1 as SGHTA and CDR2 as FQGNSA. The CDR3 totals 17 residues. CDR3 sequence (DNA): TGTGCCAGCAGCCCCCGCGGAGCGGGACCGAACACCGGGGAGCTGTTTTTT. Protein product: CASSPRGAGPNTGELFF.

V and J are TRBV2 and TRBJ1-2, with D possibly matching TRBD1 (6 bases). Deletions cut 6 bases from V and 4 bases from J, with 12 bases between. Germline V gene data show CDR1 as SNHLY and CDR2 as FYNNEI. This CDR3 contains 13 residues. The CDR3: CASSEDRFYGYTF. The CDR3 coding sequence is TGTGCCAGCAGCGAGGACAGATTCTATGGCTACACCTTC.

The chain's CDR3 is CASSLGHSGGVSYNEQFF. The CDR3 DNA sequence: TGTGCCAGCAGCTTGGGCCATAGCGGGGGGGTCTCCTACAATGAGCAGTTCTTC. The rearrangement joins TRBV5-4 to TRBJ2-1; 11 bases fit TRBD2. CDR3 length equals 18 residues. With V trimmed by 0 bases and J by 0 bases, 5 bases remained unmatched. Germline CDR1 and CDR2: SGHNT and YYREEE (reference sequence).

The V and J genes are TRBV28 and TRBJ2-5; 7 bases agree with TRBD1. The J segment lost 4 bases and the V segment lost 7 bases, leaving 18 bases of the junction unmatched. CDR3 size: 17 residues. Germline CDR1 and CDR2: MDHEN and SYDVKM. Written as DNA, the CDR3 is TGTGCCAGCAAGTACCCAACAGGGGTCCCGGGTGGAGAGACCCAGTACTTC. Encoded protein: CASKYPTGVPGGETQYF. Together with reference TRBV28 and TRBJ2-5, the CDR3 gives the full variable domain: DVKVTQSSRYLVKRTGEKVFLECVQDMDHENMFWYRQDPGLGLRLIYFSYDVKMKEKGDIPEGYSVSREKKERFSLILESASTNQTSMYLCASKYPTGVPGGETQYFGPGTRLLVL.

The sample holds a few counts of this clone. The V gene is TRBV11-2, the J gene TRBJ2-3; no clear D. V lost 0 bases and J lost 6, with 25 bases in between. The CDR3 is 19 amino acids. Germline CDR1 and CDR2: SGHAT and FQNNGV. The CDR3 sequence is CASSLESRGLRPSSDTQYF. CDR3 nucleotides: TGTGCCAGCAGCTTAGAATCGCGCGGCTTACGGCCAAGCTCTGATACGCAGTATTTT.

This sequence joins TRBV30 and TRBJ2-7; D unresolved. Germline assignment: CDR1 GTSNPN and CDR2 SVGIG (reference sequence). This CDR3 contains 14 residues. Trimming took 3 bases from V and 2 from J, leaving 14 bases between them. The CDR3 region is CAWREGDAAYEQYF. The CDR3 coding sequence is TGTGCCTGGAGAGAAGGAGACGCAGCCTACGAGCAGTACTTC.

The chain carries TRBV7-9 and TRBJ1-1; possible D gene TRBD1, 5 bases. V shed 5 bases and J shed 3 bases, with 13 bases lying between them. This CDR3 region has 14 residues. CDR1 is SEHNR, CDR2 FQNEAQ, per germline (reference sequence). The chain's CDR3 is CASSRKGDYTEAFF. The CDR3 nucleotides read TGTGCCAGCAGCCGCAAAGGGGACTACACTGAAGCTTTCTTT.

V gene TRBV6-5 combines with J gene TRBJ2-2; D possibly corresponds to TRBD1 (6 bases). The CDR3 runs 14 residues. The V gene's germline CDR1 is MNHEY and CDR2 SVGAGI. Trimming took 6 bases from V and 5 from J, leaving 13 bases between them. The CDR3 protein is CASSDRFITGELFF. Here the CDR3 DNA reads TGTGCCAGCAGCGACAGGTTCATTACCGGGGAGCTGTTTTTT.

J is TRBJ2-7 and V is TRBV29-1; a possible D gene is TRBD2 (6 bases). The CDR3 covers 13 residues. Trimming took 6 bases from V and 3 from J, leaving 15 bases between them. The germline V gene has CDR1 SQVTM and CDR2 ANQGSEA. DNA for the CDR3: TGCAGCGTAGGAGCGGGCCCGGGCTACGAGCAGTACTTC. The encoded protein is CSVGAGPGYEQYF.

The chain employs TRBV7-9 and TRBJ1-1; 8 bases are shared with TRBD1. This CDR3 spans 13 amino acids. In germline, CDR1 is SEHNR, CDR2 FQNEAQ (reference sequence). V lost 2 bases, J lost 8 bases, and 4 bases stayed unmatched. This CDR3 is CASSLSWTGEAFF. CDR3 DNA sequence: TGTGCCAGCAGCTTAAGTTGGACAGGGGAAGCTTTCTTT.

The gene calls are TRBV5-6 and TRBJ2-7, with D possibly TRBD1 on 6 matching bases. Trimming left V 4 bases short and J 0 bases short, with 23 bases between. The CDR3 length is 18 residues. Looked up from germline, CDR1 is SGHDT and CDR2 is YYEEEE. CDR3 amino acids: CASSRAGVMGTISYEQYF. CDR3 coding DNA: TGTGCCAGCAGCCGTGCAGGGGTAATGGGTACGATCTCCTACGAGCAGTACTTC.

This clone has only a few counts. The chain joins TRBV28 to TRBJ1-2; no firm D call. The ends were cut back, 5 bases at V and 7 bases at J, with 11 bases in the middle. Germline V gene data show CDR1 as MDHEN and CDR2 as SYDVKM. This CDR3 spans 12 amino acids. DNA of the CDR3: TGTGCCAGCAGTCCCCATGAGAGTGGCTACACCTTC. Translated, it gives CASSPHESGYTF.

On this clone itself: The junction differs from germline at one of its ends, possibly a read error. The chain couples TRBV30 to TRBJ2-2, with D perhaps TRBD1 (6 bases). The CDR3 has 13 amino acids. CDR1 and CDR2 from the germline V gene are GTSNPN and SVGIG (reference sequence). Here the CDR3 DNA reads TGTGCCTGGAGGGCAGGGGAACACCGGGGAGCTGTTTTT. It codes for CAWRAGEHRGAVF.

This rearrangement joins TRBV15 to TRBJ1-5, with TRBD1 identical over 11 bases. The V gene end was trimmed by 3 bases and the J gene end by 5 bases; junction bases not matched to a gene: 0. Germline V gives CDR1 LNHNV, CDR2 YYDKDF (reference sequence). The CDR3 length is 14 residues. In nucleotides, the CDR3 is TGTGCCACCAGCAGGGGACAGGGGGATCAGCCCCAGCATTTT. Translating it yields CATSRGQGDQPQHF.